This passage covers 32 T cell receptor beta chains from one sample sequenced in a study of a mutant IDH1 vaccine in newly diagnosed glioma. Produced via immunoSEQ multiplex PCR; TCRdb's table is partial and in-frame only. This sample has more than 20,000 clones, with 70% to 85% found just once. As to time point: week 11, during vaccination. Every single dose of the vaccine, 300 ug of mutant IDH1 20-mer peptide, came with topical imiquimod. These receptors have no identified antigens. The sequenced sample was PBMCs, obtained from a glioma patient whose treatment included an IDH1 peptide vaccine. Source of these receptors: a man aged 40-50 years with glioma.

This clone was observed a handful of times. The CDR3 here is CASSPRGAETQYF. In DNA form, the CDR3 reads TGTGCCAGCAGCCCCCGCGGAGCAGAGACCCAGTACTTC. The chain links TRBV11-3 to TRBJ2-5; D not certain. CDR1 SGHNT and CDR2 YENEEA come from the germline V gene. Trimming cost V 5 bases and J 4 bases, with 11 bases left between them. This CDR3 spans 13 amino acids. The variable domain in full, with the rest retrieved from reference TRBV11-3 and TRBJ2-5, is EAGVVQSPRYKIIEKKQPVAFWCNPISGHNTLYWYLQNLGQGPELLIRYENEEAVDDSQLPKDRFSAERLKGVDSTLKIQPAELGDSAVYLCASSPRGAETQYFGPGTRLLVL.

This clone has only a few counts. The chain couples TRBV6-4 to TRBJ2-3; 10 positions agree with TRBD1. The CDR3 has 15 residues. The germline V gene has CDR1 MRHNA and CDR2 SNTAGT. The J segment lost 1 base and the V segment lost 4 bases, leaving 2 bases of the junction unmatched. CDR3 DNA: TGTGCCAGCAGTGCCGGGACAGGGGGCACAGATACGCAGTATTTT. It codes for CASSAGTGGTDTQYF.

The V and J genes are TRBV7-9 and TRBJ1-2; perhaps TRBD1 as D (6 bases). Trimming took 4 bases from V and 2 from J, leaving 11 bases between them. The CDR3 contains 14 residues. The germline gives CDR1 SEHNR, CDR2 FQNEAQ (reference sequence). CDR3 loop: CASSSSGENYGYTF. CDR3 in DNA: TGTGCCAGCAGCTCTTCAGGGGAGAACTATGGCTACACCTTC.

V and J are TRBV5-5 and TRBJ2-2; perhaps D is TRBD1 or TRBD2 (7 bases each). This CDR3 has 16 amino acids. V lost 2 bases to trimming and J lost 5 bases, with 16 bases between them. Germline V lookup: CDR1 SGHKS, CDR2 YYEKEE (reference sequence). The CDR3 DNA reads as TGTGCCAGCAGCTTTGGGAGGGGGCGCAGAACCGGGGAGCTGTTTTTT. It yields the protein CASSFGRGRRTGELFF.

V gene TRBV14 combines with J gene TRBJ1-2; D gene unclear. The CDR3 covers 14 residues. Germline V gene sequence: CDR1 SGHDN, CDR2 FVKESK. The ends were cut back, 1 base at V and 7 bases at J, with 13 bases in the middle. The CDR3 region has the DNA TGTGCCAGCAGCCAAGGCATGAGGCCCTCTGGCTACACCTTC. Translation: CASSQGMRPSGYTF.

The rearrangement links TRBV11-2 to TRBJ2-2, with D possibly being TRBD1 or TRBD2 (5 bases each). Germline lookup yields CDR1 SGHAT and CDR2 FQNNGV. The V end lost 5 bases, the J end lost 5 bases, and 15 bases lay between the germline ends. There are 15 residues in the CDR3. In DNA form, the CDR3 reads TGTGCCAGCAGCCCAAGTGGGGGTGGTACCGGGGAGCTGTTTTTT. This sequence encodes CASSPSGGGTGELFF. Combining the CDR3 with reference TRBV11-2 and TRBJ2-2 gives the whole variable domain EAGVAQSPRYKIIEKRQSVAFWCNPISGHATLYWYQQILGQGPKLLIQFQNNGVVDDSQLPKDRFSAERLKGVDSTLKIQPAKLEDSAVYLCASSPSGGGTGELFFGEGSRLTVL.

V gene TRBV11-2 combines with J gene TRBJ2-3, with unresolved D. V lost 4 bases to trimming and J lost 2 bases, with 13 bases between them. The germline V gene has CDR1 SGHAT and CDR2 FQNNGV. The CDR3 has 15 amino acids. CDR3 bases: TGTGCCAGCAGCTCAAATCCGGGTGTCACAGATACGCAGTATTTT. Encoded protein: CASSSNPGVTDTQYF. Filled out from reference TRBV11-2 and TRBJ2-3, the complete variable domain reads EAGVAQSPRYKIIEKRQSVAFWCNPISGHATLYWYQQILGQGPKLLIQFQNNGVVDDSQLPKDRFSAERLKGVDSTLKIQPAKLEDSAVYLCASSSNPGVTDTQYFGPGTRLTVL.

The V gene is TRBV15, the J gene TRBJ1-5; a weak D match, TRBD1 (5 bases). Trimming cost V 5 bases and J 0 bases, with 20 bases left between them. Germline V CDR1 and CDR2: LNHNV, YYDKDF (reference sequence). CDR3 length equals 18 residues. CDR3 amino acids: CATSSPVGRANSNQPQHF. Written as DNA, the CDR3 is TGTGCCACCAGCTCCCCTGTAGGCAGGGCCAATAGCAATCAGCCCCAGCATTTT.

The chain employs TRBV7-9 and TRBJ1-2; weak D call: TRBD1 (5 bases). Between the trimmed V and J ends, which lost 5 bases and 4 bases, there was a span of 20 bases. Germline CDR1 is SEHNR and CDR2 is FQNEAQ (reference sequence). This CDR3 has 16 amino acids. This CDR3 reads CASSRLGGDPLYGYTF. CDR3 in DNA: TGTGCCAGCAGCCGACTCGGGGGGGACCCCCTCTATGGCTACACCTTC.

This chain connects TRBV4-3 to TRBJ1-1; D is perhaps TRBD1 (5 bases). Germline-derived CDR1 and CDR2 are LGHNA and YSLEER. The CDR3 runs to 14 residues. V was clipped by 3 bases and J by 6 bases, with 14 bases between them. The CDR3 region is CASSQRGGASEAFF. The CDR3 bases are TGCGCCAGCAGCCAGCGCGGGGGTGCCTCTGAAGCTTTCTTT.

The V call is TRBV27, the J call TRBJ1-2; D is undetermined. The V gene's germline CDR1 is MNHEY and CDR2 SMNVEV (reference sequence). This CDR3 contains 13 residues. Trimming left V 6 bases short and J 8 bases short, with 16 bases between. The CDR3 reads CASSVYPRWGYTF. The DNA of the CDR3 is TGTGCCAGCAGCGTATACCCTCGTTGGGGCTACACCTTC.

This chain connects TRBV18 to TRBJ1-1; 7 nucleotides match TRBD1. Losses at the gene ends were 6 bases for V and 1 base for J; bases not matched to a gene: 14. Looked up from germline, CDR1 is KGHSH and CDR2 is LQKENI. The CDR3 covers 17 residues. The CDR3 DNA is TGTGCCAGCTCCCCAGACAGGGCAAGAGCAGGGAACACTGAAGCTTTCTTT. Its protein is CASSPDRARAGNTEAFF.

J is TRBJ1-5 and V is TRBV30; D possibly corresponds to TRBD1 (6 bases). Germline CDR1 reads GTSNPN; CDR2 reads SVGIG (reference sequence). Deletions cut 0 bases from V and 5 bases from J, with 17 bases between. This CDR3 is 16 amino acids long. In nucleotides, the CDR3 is TGTGCCTGGAGTGTACAGGGCAGGGGTAGTGATCAGCCCCAGCATTTT. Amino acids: CAWSVQGRGSDQPQHF.

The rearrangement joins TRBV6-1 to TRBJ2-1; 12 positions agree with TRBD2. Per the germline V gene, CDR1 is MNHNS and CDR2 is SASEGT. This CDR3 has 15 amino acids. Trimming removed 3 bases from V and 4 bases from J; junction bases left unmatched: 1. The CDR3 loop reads CASSEGLAGYNEQFF. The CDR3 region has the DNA TGTGCCAGCAGTGAGGGACTAGCGGGTTACAATGAGCAGTTCTTC.

The CDR3 DNA follows: TGTGCCAGCTCACCACTAGGACAGGGTGAGACTGAGCAGTTCTTC. Translated, it gives CASSPLGQGETEQFF. The chain has TRBV18 and TRBJ2-1, with 8 bases identical to TRBD1. Germline lookup yields CDR1 KGHSH and CDR2 LQKENI. This CDR3 has 15 residues. With 1 base clipped from V and 9 bases from J, the junction kept 8 bases outside the gene matches.

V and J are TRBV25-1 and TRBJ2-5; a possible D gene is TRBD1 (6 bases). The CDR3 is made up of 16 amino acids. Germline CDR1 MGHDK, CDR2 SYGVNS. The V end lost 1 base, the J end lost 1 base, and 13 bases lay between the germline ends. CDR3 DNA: TGTGCCAGCAGTGAATTGCGTCGGACAGTCCAAGAGACCCAGTACTTC. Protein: CASSELRRTVQETQYF.

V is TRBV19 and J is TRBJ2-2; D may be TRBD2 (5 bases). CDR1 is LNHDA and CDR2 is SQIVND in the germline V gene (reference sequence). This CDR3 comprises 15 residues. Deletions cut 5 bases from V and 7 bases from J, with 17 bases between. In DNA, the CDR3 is TGTGCCAGTAGTCCAGTTGGTAGCGCCCGCGGGGAGCTGTTTTTT. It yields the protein CASSPVGSARGELFF.

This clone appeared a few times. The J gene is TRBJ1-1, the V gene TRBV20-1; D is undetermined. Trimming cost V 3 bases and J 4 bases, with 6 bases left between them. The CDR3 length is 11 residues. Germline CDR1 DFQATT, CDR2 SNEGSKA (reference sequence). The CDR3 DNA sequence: TGCAGTGCTAGGAGTTTCACTGAAGCTTTCTTT. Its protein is CSARSFTEAFF.

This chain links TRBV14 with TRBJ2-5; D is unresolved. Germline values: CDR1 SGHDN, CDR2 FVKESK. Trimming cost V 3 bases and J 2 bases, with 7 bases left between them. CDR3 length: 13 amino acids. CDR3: CASSQGIQETQYF. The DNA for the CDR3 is TGTGCCAGCAGCCAGGGCATTCAAGAGACCCAGTACTTC. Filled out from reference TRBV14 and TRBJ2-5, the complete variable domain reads EAGVTQFPSHSVIEKGQTVTLRCDPISGHDNLYWYRRVMGKEIKFLLHFVKESKQDESGMPNNRFLAERTGGTYSTLKVQPAELEDSGVYFCASSQGIQETQYFGPGTRLLVL.

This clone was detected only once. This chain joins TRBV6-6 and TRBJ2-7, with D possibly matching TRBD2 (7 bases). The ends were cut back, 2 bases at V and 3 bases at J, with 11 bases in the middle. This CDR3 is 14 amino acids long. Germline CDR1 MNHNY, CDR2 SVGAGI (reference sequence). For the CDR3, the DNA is TGTGCCAGCAGTTACAGGGGGGAGGGCTACGAGCAGTACTTC. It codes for CASSYRGEGYEQYF.

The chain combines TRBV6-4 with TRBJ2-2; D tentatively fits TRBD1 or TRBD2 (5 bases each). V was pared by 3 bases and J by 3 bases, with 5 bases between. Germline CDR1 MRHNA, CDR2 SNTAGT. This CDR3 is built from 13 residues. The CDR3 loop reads CASSEGDTGELFF. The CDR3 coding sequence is TGTGCCAGCAGTGAGGGGGACACCGGGGAGCTGTTTTTT.

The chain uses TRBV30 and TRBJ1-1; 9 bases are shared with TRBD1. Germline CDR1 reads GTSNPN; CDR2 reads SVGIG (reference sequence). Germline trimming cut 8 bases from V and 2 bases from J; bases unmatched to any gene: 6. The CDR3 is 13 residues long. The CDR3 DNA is TGTGCCGGCAACAGGGGGCAAAACACTGAAGCTTTCTTT. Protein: CAGNRGQNTEAFF.

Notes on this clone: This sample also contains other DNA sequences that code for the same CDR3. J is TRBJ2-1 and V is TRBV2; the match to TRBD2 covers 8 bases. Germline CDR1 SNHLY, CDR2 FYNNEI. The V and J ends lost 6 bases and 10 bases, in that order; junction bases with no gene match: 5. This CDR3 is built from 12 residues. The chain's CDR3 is CASRGTSREQFF. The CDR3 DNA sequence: TGTGCCAGCAGAGGGACTAGTAGGGAGCAGTTCTTC.

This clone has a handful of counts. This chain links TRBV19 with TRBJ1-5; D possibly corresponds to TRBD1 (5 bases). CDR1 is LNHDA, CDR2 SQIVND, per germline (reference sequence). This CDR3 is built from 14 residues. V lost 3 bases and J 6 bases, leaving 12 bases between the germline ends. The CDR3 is CASSMTQGGQPQHF. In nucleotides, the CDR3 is TGTGCCAGTAGTATGACGCAGGGAGGTCAGCCCCAGCATTTT. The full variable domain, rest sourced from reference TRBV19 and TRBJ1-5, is DGGITQSPKYLFRKEGQNVTLSCEQNLNHDAMYWYRQDPGQGLRLIYYSQIVNDFQKGDIAEGYSVSREKKESFPLTVTSAQKNPTAFYLCASSMTQGGQPQHFGDGTRLSIL.

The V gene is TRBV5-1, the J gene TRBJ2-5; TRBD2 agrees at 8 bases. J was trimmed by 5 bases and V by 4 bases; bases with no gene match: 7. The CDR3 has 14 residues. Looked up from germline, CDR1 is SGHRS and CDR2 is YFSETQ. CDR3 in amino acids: CASSPAGEGETQYF. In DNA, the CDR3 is TGCGCCAGCAGCCCAGCGGGAGAAGGGGAGACCCAGTACTTC.

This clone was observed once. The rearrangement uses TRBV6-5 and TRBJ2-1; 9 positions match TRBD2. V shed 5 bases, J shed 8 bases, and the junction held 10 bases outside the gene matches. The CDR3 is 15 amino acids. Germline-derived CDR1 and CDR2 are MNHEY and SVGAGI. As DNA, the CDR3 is TGTGCCAGCAGTCGACTAGCGGACTTCTCGGATGAGCAGTTCTTC. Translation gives CASSRLADFSDEQFF.

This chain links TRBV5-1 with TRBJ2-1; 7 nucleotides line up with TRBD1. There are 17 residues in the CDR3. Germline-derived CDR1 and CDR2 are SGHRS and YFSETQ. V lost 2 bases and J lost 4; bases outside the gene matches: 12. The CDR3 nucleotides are TGCGCCAGCAGCTTACGAGCCCCCGAGACAGGGTACAATGAGCAGTTCTTC. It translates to CASSLRAPETGYNEQFF.

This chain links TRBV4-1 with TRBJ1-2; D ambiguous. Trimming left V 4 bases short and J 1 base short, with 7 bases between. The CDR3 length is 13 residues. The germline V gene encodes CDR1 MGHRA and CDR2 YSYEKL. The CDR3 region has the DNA TGCGCCAGCAGCCCGCGGAATAACTATGGCTACACCTTC. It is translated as CASSPRNNYGYTF.

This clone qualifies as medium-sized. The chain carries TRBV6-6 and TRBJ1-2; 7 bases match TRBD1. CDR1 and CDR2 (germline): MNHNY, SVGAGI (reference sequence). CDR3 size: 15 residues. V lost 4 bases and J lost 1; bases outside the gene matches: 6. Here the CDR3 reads CASSSTGRINYGYTF. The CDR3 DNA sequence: TGTGCCAGCAGTTCGACAGGGAGGATTAACTATGGCTACACCTTC.

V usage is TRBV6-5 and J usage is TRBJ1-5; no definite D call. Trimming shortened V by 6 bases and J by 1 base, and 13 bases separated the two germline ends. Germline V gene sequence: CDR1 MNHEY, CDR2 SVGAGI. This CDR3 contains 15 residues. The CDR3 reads CASSPRRGSNQPQHF. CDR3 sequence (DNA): TGTGCCAGCAGCCCCAGGCGAGGGAGCAATCAGCCCCAGCATTTT.

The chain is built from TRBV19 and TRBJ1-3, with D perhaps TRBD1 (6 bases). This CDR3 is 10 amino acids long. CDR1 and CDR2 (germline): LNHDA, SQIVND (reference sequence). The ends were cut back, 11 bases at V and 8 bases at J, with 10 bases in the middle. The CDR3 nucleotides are TGTGCCTCGGGACATTACACCATATATTTT. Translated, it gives CASGHYTIYF.

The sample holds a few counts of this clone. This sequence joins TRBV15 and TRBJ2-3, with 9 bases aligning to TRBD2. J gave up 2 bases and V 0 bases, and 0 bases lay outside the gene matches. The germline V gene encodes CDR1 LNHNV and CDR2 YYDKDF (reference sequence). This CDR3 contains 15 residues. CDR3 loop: CATSREGLATDTQYF. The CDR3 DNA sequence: TGTGCCACCAGCAGAGAGGGACTAGCCACAGATACGCAGTATTTT.